This is a list of T cell receptor beta chains from one sample in a study of T cell clones after liver transplantation. Clones were sequenced by immunoSEQ multiplex PCR, and TCRdb holds only the in-frame ones, with some missing. This sample yields 65,000 to 95,000 clones, of which about 80% are seen a single time; 0.45% to 0.65% belongs to the top ten. The specimen comprised CD4+ T cells from blood, sampled before liver transplant. The source is a human donor who received a liver transplant. CDR3s include the opening cysteine and the closing phenylalanine or tryptophan. The D gene is left open where the match is weak. Clone size appears in some rows only: once, few, many, or a class for an expanded clone.

CDR3nt: TGCGCCAGCAGCTCCTACAGGGGCAGCACAGATACGCAGTATTTT; CDR3aa: CASSSYRGSTDTQYF; j_gene: TRBJ2-3; v_gene: TRBV5-1; abundance: -; d_gene: TRBD1
CDR3nt: TGTGCCAGCGCCCGGGGACTAGCATCCTACAATGAGCAGTTCTTC; CDR3aa: CASARGLASYNEQFF; j_gene: TRBJ2-1; v_gene: TRBV11-2; abundance: -; d_gene: TRBD2
CDR3nt: TGTGCCAGCAGTGATTCGGTAGGGGACATTCAGTACTTC; CDR3aa: CASSDSVGDIQYF; j_gene: TRBJ2-4; v_gene: TRBV6-1; abundance: -; d_gene: -
CDR3nt: TGTGCCAGCGGACCGGGAGCAAACACTGAAGCTTTCTTT; CDR3aa: CASGPGANTEAFF; j_gene: TRBJ1-1; v_gene: TRBV2; abundance: -; d_gene: -
CDR3nt: TGTGCCAGCAGTCAACAGGGGGGCCCCTACGAGCAGTACTTC; CDR3aa: CASSQQGGPYEQYF; j_gene: TRBJ2-7; v_gene: TRBV6-5; abundance: -; d_gene: TRBD1
CDR3nt: TGTGCCAGCTCTACCGGGACTAGACACGACTACGAGCAGTACTTC; CDR3aa: CASSTGTRHDYEQYF; j_gene: TRBJ2-7; v_gene: TRBV18; abundance: once; d_gene: TRBD2
CDR3nt: TGTGCCAGCTCACCATGGAGGGAAGGAACTAATGAAAAACTGTTTTTT; CDR3aa: CASSPWREGTNEKLFF; j_gene: TRBJ1-4; v_gene: TRBV18; abundance: -; d_gene: -
CDR3nt: TGTGCCAGCAGTTTAAACGTCCTGAACACTGAAGCTTTCTTT; CDR3aa: CASSLNVLNTEAFF; j_gene: TRBJ1-1; v_gene: TRBV27; abundance: -; d_gene: -
CDR3nt: TGCGCCAGCAGCTTGCAACCCTTACCGGATACGCAGTATTTT; CDR3aa: CASSLQPLPDTQYF; j_gene: TRBJ2-3; v_gene: TRBV5-1; abundance: -; d_gene: -
CDR3nt: TGTGCCACCAGCAGAGGGGGGGGTGACTACGAGCAGTACTTC; CDR3aa: CATSRGGGDYEQYF; j_gene: TRBJ2-7; v_gene: TRBV15; abundance: -; d_gene: TRBD2
CDR3nt: TGCGCCAGCAGCCGGGGTTGGGGGACCCAAAACGAGCAGTACTTC; CDR3aa: CASSRGWGTQNEQYF; j_gene: TRBJ2-7; v_gene: TRBV5-1; abundance: -; d_gene: -
CDR3nt: TGTGCCAGCAGCTTAGAGTCGGGACTAGCGTACACACGGCAGTTCTTC; CDR3aa: CASSLESGLAYTRQFF; j_gene: TRBJ2-1; v_gene: TRBV7-2; abundance: -; d_gene: TRBD2
CDR3nt: TGTGCCAGCTCCCAGGGACTAACCTCCTACGAGCAGTACTTC; CDR3aa: CASSQGLTSYEQYF; j_gene: TRBJ2-7; v_gene: TRBV18; abundance: -; d_gene: TRBD2
CDR3nt: TGTGCCAGCAGCTTAGGAGGGACTAGCGGGAGTTCGACAGATACGCAGTATTTT; CDR3aa: CASSLGGTSGSSTDTQYF; j_gene: TRBJ2-3; v_gene: TRBV11-3; abundance: medium-sized; d_gene: TRBD2
CDR3nt: TGTGCCAGCAGTGTTCTCTTAGCTACACATACTCATAATTCACCCCTCCACTTT; CDR3aa: CASSVLLATHTHNSPLHF; j_gene: TRBJ1-6; v_gene: TRBV21-1; abundance: -; d_gene: -
CDR3nt: TGTGCCAGCAGTTATGGGGGGTCCTACGAGCAGTACTTC; CDR3aa: CASSYGGSYEQYF; j_gene: TRBJ2-7; v_gene: TRBV6-5; abundance: -; d_gene: -
CDR3nt: TGTGCCACAAGAGGGATAAGCAATCAGCCCCAGCATTTT; CDR3aa: CATRGISNQPQHF; j_gene: TRBJ1-5; v_gene: TRBV28; abundance: -; d_gene: -
CDR3nt: TGTGCCTGCCTGTGGGGGGCGAACACTGAAGCTTTCTTT; CDR3aa: CACLWGANTEAFF; j_gene: TRBJ1-1; v_gene: TRBV30; abundance: -; d_gene: -
CDR3nt: TGTGCCAGCAGCTTGGCCCTCGGAGATGACACTGAAGCTTTCTTT; CDR3aa: CASSLALGDDTEAFF; j_gene: TRBJ1-1; v_gene: TRBV11-1; abundance: once; d_gene: -
CDR3nt: TGTGCCAGCAGCTTATCCCCCCGGACGGGCAATCAGCCCCAGCATTTT; CDR3aa: CASSLSPRTGNQPQHF; j_gene: TRBJ1-5; v_gene: TRBV7-2; abundance: -; d_gene: -
CDR3nt: TGTGCCAGCAGCCCAGACACAGACACTGAAGCTTTCTTT; CDR3aa: CASSPDTDTEAFF; j_gene: TRBJ1-1; v_gene: TRBV5-4; abundance: -; d_gene: -
CDR3nt: TGTGCCAGCAGTGAACCTGGGGCTAGCGGGAGTTCGCAGTTCTTC; CDR3aa: CASSEPGASGSSQFF; j_gene: TRBJ2-1; v_gene: TRBV6-1; abundance: once; d_gene: TRBD2
CDR3nt: TGTGCCAGCAGCTTGGCCGGGACAGAAGAGACCCAGTACTTC; CDR3aa: CASSLAGTEETQYF; j_gene: TRBJ2-5; v_gene: TRBV5-8; abundance: -; d_gene: TRBD1
CDR3nt: TGCGCCAGCAGCCTACACGCCGGGACAGGGGATGAAAAACTGTTTTTT; CDR3aa: CASSLHAGTGDEKLFF; j_gene: TRBJ1-4; v_gene: TRBV5-1; abundance: -; d_gene: TRBD1
CDR3nt: TGTGCCAGCAGCTTGGCTCCGACCGAAAAACTGTTTTTT; CDR3aa: CASSLAPTEKLFF; j_gene: TRBJ1-4; v_gene: TRBV5-4; abundance: -; d_gene: -
CDR3nt: TGTGCCAGCACCCCGGGGCAGCCCCAGCATTTT; CDR3aa: CASTPGQPQHF; j_gene: TRBJ1-5; v_gene: TRBV27; abundance: -; d_gene: -
CDR3nt: TGTGCCAGCAGCTTACAGGGCTACAATGAGCAGTTCTTC; CDR3aa: CASSLQGYNEQFF; j_gene: TRBJ2-1; v_gene: TRBV7-2; abundance: once; d_gene: -
CDR3nt: TGTGCCAGTAGTTGGACGGGGGTGAACTATGGCTACACCTTC; CDR3aa: CASSWTGVNYGYTF; j_gene: TRBJ1-2; v_gene: TRBV19; abundance: -; d_gene: -
CDR3nt: TGTGCCAGCAGCGTAGCTACTATCACAGCTAACTACAATGAGCAGTTCTTC; CDR3aa: CASSVATITANYNEQFF; j_gene: TRBJ2-1; v_gene: TRBV9; abundance: -; d_gene: -
CDR3nt: TGTGCCAGCAGCTCCTTCCTCGGGGCCGGACCCTACGAGCAGTACTTC; CDR3aa: CASSSFLGAGPYEQYF; j_gene: TRBJ2-7; v_gene: TRBV11-2; abundance: -; d_gene: -
CDR3nt: TGTGCCAGCAGCTTAGGTAGGGCAGCGCGGGAGACCCAGTACTTC; CDR3aa: CASSLGRAARETQYF; j_gene: TRBJ2-5; v_gene: TRBV11-2; abundance: -; d_gene: -
CDR3nt: TGTGCCAGCAGTTGGGGGGTACAGGGAAGAACCGGGGAGCTGTTTTTT; CDR3aa: CASSWGVQGRTGELFF; j_gene: TRBJ2-2; v_gene: TRBV11-3; abundance: -; d_gene: -
CDR3nt: TGCGCCAGCAGCTCCGGGACGGCCTTTCTTAATGAAAAACTGTTTTTT; CDR3aa: CASSSGTAFLNEKLFF; j_gene: TRBJ1-4; v_gene: TRBV5-1; abundance: -; d_gene: -
CDR3nt: TGTGCCAGCAGTGCCCACCCGGCGGAGCCAGATACGCAGTATTTT; CDR3aa: CASSAHPAEPDTQYF; j_gene: TRBJ2-3; v_gene: TRBV6-5; abundance: -; d_gene: -
CDR3nt: TGCGCCAGCAGTTTCGTAATTAGGACTAGCGGCGATACGCAGTATTTT; CDR3aa: CASSFVIRTSGDTQYF; j_gene: TRBJ2-3; v_gene: TRBV5-1; abundance: -; d_gene: TRBD2
CDR3nt: TGTGCCATCAGTAACCCCGTAGAGGGGCTATTTCAGCCCCAGCATTTT; CDR3aa: CAISNPVEGLFQPQHF; j_gene: TRBJ1-5; v_gene: TRBV10-3; abundance: once; d_gene: -
CDR3nt: TGTGCCAGCAGCTTAGATTGGCGCGAGCAGTTCTTC; CDR3aa: CASSLDWREQFF; j_gene: TRBJ2-1; v_gene: TRBV7-2; abundance: -; d_gene: -